Presented here are 11 T cell receptor beta chains from one specimen sequenced in a study of blood T cell repertoires in COVID-19 (dated by TCRdb to between 2020 and 2021). The library was made by the immunoSEQ multiplex PCR assay. Drawn from immuneACCESS, this table holds only the in-frame rearrangements with V and J called that TCRdb kept. Clones are partly lost; checked studies trace under half to an unresolved V gene and leave the rest unexplained. The table for this sample lists more than 85,000 clones; 65% to 90% of them were counted only once. The leading ten clones occupy less than 3.5% of the sample. Sample: PBMCs or T cells enriched from blood (not recorded which). The receptors were sampled from a woman aged 45 to 65 who had recovered from COVID-19.

V usage is TRBV3-1 (or the pseudogene TRBV3-2) and J usage is TRBJ2-5; TRBD2 matches at 12 bases. In germline, CDR1 is LGHDT, CDR2 YNNKEL (reference sequence). With 1 base clipped from V and 3 bases from J, the junction kept 0 bases outside the gene matches. The CDR3 consists of 15 residues. The CDR3 reads CASSQGTSGKETQYF. DNA of the CDR3: TGTGCCAGCAGCCAAGGGACTAGCGGGAAAGAGACCCAGTACTTC.

This clone has more than one count but fewer than ten. The chain carries TRBV10-1 and TRBJ2-2; weak D call: TRBD2 (6 bases). The CDR3 is 14 residues long. Germline V gene data show CDR1 as WNHNN and CDR2 as SYGVQD (reference sequence). V was clipped by 5 bases and J by 3 bases, with 10 bases between them. The CDR3 DNA is TGCGCCAGCAGTAATCGGGACTACACCGGGGAGCTGTTTTTT. Encoded protein: CASSNRDYTGELFF.

The chain combines TRBV19 with TRBJ2-1; D is ambiguous. Looked up from germline, CDR1 is LNHDA and CDR2 is SQIVND (reference sequence). Deletions cut 3 bases from V and 8 bases from J, with 8 bases between. The CDR3 has 12 amino acids. The chain's CDR3 is CASSMTADEQFF. The CDR3 bases are TGTGCCAGTAGTATGACGGCGGATGAGCAGTTCTTC.

The CDR3 bases are TGTGCCAGCAGCACAATGGGACTAGCTGGGGAGACCCAGTACTTC. Protein product: CASSTMGLAGETQYF. The V and J genes are TRBV9 and TRBJ2-5, with 9 bases lining up with TRBD2. The trim removed 4 bases at V and 5 bases at J, leaving 9 bases unmatched. The CDR3 consists of 15 residues. The V gene's germline CDR1 is SGDLS and CDR2 YYNGEE.

The rearrangement joins TRBV15 to TRBJ1-2; D is undetermined. The CDR3 is made up of 15 amino acids. Per the germline V gene, CDR1 is LNHNV and CDR2 is YYDKDF (reference sequence). V dropped 6 bases and J dropped 6 bases, with 20 bases sitting between them. Here the CDR3 reads CATRKLSAQLDGYTF. The CDR3 nucleotides are TGTGCCACCAGGAAGTTGAGCGCGCAGTTGGATGGCTACACCTTC.

This chain connects TRBV6-2 or TRBV6-3 to TRBJ2-7, with 11 bases matching TRBD1. This CDR3 comprises 16 residues. Germline CDR1 is MNHEY and CDR2 is SVGEGT. V lost 4 bases, J lost 6 bases, and 11 bases stayed unmatched. The CDR3 is CASSSFGQGAMGEQYF. In DNA, the CDR3 is TGTGCCAGCAGTTCGTTTGGACAGGGGGCCATGGGCGAGCAGTACTTC.

This sequence joins TRBV28 and TRBJ1-5; 9 nucleotides match TRBD1. Germline-derived CDR1 and CDR2 are MDHEN and SYDVKM. This CDR3 has 15 amino acids. V lost 6 bases to trimming and J lost 8 bases; unmatched junction nucleotides: 11. CDR3 in DNA: TGTGCCAGCAGATCACAGGGGGCCCTCTTCAAGCCCCAGCATTTT. As protein: CASRSQGALFKPQHF.

This chain connects TRBV19 to TRBJ2-1; 13 bases fit TRBD2. This CDR3 spans 22 amino acids. The germline V gene encodes CDR1 LNHDA and CDR2 SQIVND (reference sequence). V shed 7 bases and J 4 bases; nucleotides not matched to a gene: 25. The CDR3 spells CASMSYAGETSGRAAGYNEQFF. As DNA, the CDR3 is TGTGCCAGTATGTCGTATGCCGGGGAAACTAGCGGGAGGGCCGCAGGTTACAATGAGCAGTTCTTC.

The V gene is TRBV28, the J gene TRBJ2-7; 7 bases fit TRBD2. The J segment lost 6 bases and the V segment lost 4 bases, leaving 12 bases of the junction unmatched. The CDR3 has 15 residues. Germline CDR1 MDHEN, CDR2 SYDVKM. This chain's CDR3 is CASSSRGGSRLEQYF. CDR3 sequence (DNA): TGTGCCAGCAGTTCTAGGGGCGGGAGTAGGCTCGAGCAGTACTTC.

The chain recombines TRBV28 with TRBJ1-2; D not resolved. The CDR3 runs 15 residues. V gave up 2 bases and J gave up 0 bases, with 10 bases separating them. The germline gives CDR1 MDHEN, CDR2 SYDVKM. In DNA form, the CDR3 reads TGTGCCAGCAGTTTAACCGGGGTAGCTAACTATGGCTACACCTTC. The encoded protein is CASSLTGVANYGYTF.

The chain employs TRBV2 and TRBJ1-1; 7 nucleotides match TRBD1. With 6 bases clipped from V and 5 bases from J, the junction kept 12 bases outside the gene matches. The CDR3 extends over 15 amino acids. The germline V gene encodes CDR1 SNHLY and CDR2 FYNNEI. The CDR3 sequence is CASSTNRGWQTEAFF. The CDR3 bases are TGTGCCAGCAGCACAAACAGGGGATGGCAAACTGAAGCTTTCTTT.